This TCR beta chain was retrieved from a study of blood T cell repertoires in COVID-19 (dated by TCRdb to the early 2020s). About the study as a whole: Samples from collaborators originated in the United States, Italy and Spain and spanned both the acute and convalescent phases of COVID-19. Nearly every sample came with metadata listing a de-identified subject ID, COVID-19 status, age in years and sex. Where available, HLA class I and class II types were obtained from metadata supplied by the sample provider rather than from assay-based typing. The samples were drawn from two sources: the first 160 participants of the ongoing ImmuneRACE study, and 1,200 or so subjects contributed by 6 global collaborators. A freely available public database, intended as a resource for researchers studying the immune response to SARS-CoV-2, is where the repertoires were released. The prospective study material was composed of cDNA or gDNA derived from T cells, B-cell-depleted T cells, or PBMCs. Subjects who had been exposed to COVID-19, were actively infected with it, or had recovered from it provided the deeply sampled blood TCRbeta repertoires that made up the dataset. What the research found in general, with its limitations: The amount of clinical and demographic metadata varied by source and participant and was provided uncurated.

To note about this clone: Its antigen specificity is not known. No base quality values were provided; no much bigger clone lies one nucleotide off.

The collaborating institutions used their own protocols to collect whole blood in K2EDTA tubes. For TCRbeta analysis, collaborators shipped samples as frozen whole blood, isolated PBMCs, or DNA extracted from either of those sample types. Trimming removed 3 bases from V and 0 bases from J, leaving 12 bases between the germline ends. From cysteine to phenylalanine, the CDR3 is 15 amino acids long. Left in the record is the CDR3 DNA by itself, 45 bases read in frame from the first base. Taken from the germline V gene, the CDR1 and CDR2 loops are MNHNS and SASEGT. TCRbeta CDR3 regions were amplified from genomic DNA using the immunoSEQ Assay, a bias-controlled multiplex PCR. For the original study's pipeline: Nucleated cell counts per sample were estimated from amplification of reference gene primers within the assay. Sequence reads were collapsed and filtered to measure the absolute abundance of every unique TCRbeta CDR3 rearrangement. Productive Simpson clonality was computed per sample as the square root of Simpson's diversity index over productive rearrangements. TCRdb mirrors the immuneACCESS table, restricted to in-frame sequences. Some clones are absent from its copies; in checked studies, under half trace to an unresolved V gene, and the reason for the others is unknown. That table is the source of V, J and clone size, and D and trimming were worked out from the DNA. The sample profile shows approximately 220,000 clones; more than 65% of them were found once. Approximately 7.9% of the sample is in the top ten clones.

Input material: peripheral blood. Recombination linked TRBV6-1 to TRBJ2-7, with a tentative D gene TRBD2 over 6 matching bases. The clonotype originates from a woman of 80 years or more with acute or convalescent COVID-19. The encoded CDR3 is CASSDPGGPSYEQYF. The DNA is as follows: TGTGCCAGCAGTGATCCCGGGGGACCCTCCTACGAGCAGTACTTC.